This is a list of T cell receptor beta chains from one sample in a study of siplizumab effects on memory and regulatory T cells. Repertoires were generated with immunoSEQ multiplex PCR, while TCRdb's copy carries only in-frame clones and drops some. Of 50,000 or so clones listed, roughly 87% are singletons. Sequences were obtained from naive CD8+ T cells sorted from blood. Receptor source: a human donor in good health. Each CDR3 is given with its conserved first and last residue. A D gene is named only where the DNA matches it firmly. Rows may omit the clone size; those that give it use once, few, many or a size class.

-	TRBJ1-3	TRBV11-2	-	TGTGCCAGCAGCACGGACCCACACTCGGGAAACACCATATATTTT	CASSTDPHSGNTIYF
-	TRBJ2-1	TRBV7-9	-	TGTGCCATAGTGCGGCGGAACTACAATGAGCAGTTCTTC	CAIVRRNYNEQFF
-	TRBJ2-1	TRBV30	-	TGTGCCTGGGGCCTTCTGCGGGTGGCCAATGAGCAGTTCTTC	CAWGLLRVANEQFF
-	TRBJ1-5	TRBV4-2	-	TGTGCCAGCAGCTTATTATCTACCGGCAACCTGGGACAGCCCCAGCATTTT	CASSLLSTGNLGQPQHF
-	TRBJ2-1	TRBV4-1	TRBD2	TGCGCCAGCAGCCAGACTAGCGGGGAATACAATGAGCAGTTCTTC	CASSQTSGEYNEQFF
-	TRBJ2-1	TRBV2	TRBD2	TGTGCCAGCACTAGCGGGAGCTCCTACAATGAGCAGTTCTTC	CASTSGSSYNEQFF
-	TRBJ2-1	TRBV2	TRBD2	TGTGCCAGCAGTGAAGCGATTACTAGCGGAATTTATTACAATGAGCAGTTCTTC	CASSEAITSGIYYNEQFF
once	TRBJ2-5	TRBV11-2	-	TGTGCCAGCAGCCAAGGCGCTTCGCGGGGCCGAGAGACCCAGTACTTC	CASSQGASRGRETQYF
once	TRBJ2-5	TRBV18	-	TGTGCCAGCTCACCCGAGAATATGTACCAAGAGACCCAGTACTTC	CASSPENMYQETQYF
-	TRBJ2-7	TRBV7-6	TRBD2	TGTGCCAGCAGCTGGGGGGGATCCTACGAGCAGTACTTC	CASSWGGSYEQYF
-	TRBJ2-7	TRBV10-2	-	TGCGCCAGCAGTGAGAGGATAGCCCCGGTCTACGAGCAGTACTTC	CASSERIAPVYEQYF
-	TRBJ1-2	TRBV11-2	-	TGTGCCAGCAGGAATACAGACAGGAGATATGGCTACACCTTC	CASRNTDRRYGYTF
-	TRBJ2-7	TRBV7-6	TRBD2	TGTGCCAGCAGCTTAGCCAGCGGGGGCGAGCAGTACTTC	CASSLASGGEQYF
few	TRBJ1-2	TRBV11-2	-	TGTGCCAGCAGCTCCCCAGGGTTGTATTATGACTATGGCTACACCTTC	CASSSPGLYYDYGYTF
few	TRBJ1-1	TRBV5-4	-	TGTGCCAGCAGGGGAGATAACACTATGAACACTGAAGCTTTCTTT	CASRGDNTMNTEAFF
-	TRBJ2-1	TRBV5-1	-	TGCGCCAGCGCCCTAAGAAGGGGACACAATGAGCAGTTCTTC	CASALRRGHNEQFF
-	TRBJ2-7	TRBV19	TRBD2	TGTGCCAGTAGTCCGGCTAGCGGGAGGTTTGACTACGAGCAGTACTTC	CASSPASGRFDYEQYF
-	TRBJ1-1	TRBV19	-	TGTGCCAGTAGTATATCAGGGAACACTGAAGCTTTCTTT	CASSISGNTEAFF
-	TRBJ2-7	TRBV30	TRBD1	TGTGCCTGGAGTGGGACAGGGAATTCGTACGAGCAGTACTTC	CAWSGTGNSYEQYF
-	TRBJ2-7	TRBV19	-	TGTGCCAGTAGTATTGGAAATTCCTGGGAGCAGTACTTC	CASSIGNSWEQYF
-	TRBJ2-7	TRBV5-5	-	TGTGCCAGCAGTACCGATTGGCCCGGGTCCTACGAGCAGTACTTC	CASSTDWPGSYEQYF
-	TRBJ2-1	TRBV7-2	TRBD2	TGTGCCAGCAGCTTCTCGTCCGCGGGAGGGTTTGGGAATGAGCAGTTCTTC	CASSFSSAGGFGNEQFF
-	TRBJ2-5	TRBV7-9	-	TGTGCCAGCAGTCAATTCCAGGGAGGACAAGAGACCCAGTACTTC	CASSQFQGGQETQYF
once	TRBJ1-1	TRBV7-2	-	TGTGCCAGCAGCCCCCTGGAGGGAGGCACTGAAGCTTTCTTT	CASSPLEGGTEAFF
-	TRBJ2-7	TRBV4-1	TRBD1	TGCGCCAGCAGCGAACGACAGGGGCCCTACGAGCAGTACTTC	CASSERQGPYEQYF
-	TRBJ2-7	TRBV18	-	TGTGCCAGCTCACCCGCAGGGTCCTACGAGCAGTACTTC	CASSPAGSYEQYF
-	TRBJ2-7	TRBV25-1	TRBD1	TGTGCCAGCCGGGACAGACTGTACGAGCAGTACTTC	CASRDRLYEQYF
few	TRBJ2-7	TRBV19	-	TGTGCCAGTAGTACGGGACATTGGAACGAGCAGTACTTC	CASSTGHWNEQYF
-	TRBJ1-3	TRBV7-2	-	TGTGCCAGCAGCTTAGATTACGGCTTCTCTGGAAACACCATATATTTT	CASSLDYGFSGNTIYF
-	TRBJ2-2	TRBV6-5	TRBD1	TGTGCCAGCAGTTTCACAGGGGCCGGGGAGCTGTTTTTT	CASSFTGAGELFF
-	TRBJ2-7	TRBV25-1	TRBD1	TGTGCCAGCAGAAACAGGGGACCGCAACTCTACGAGCAGTACTTC	CASRNRGPQLYEQYF
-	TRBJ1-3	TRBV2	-	TGTGCCAGCAGTGAGCCAGGGATGAGCGGAAACACCATATATTTT	CASSEPGMSGNTIYF
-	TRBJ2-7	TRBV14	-	TGTGCCAGCAGCCAAGCGGGCAGCCACGAGCAGTACTTC	CASSQAGSHEQYF
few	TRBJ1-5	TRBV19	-	TGTGCCAGTAGTATTACGGGAGGCAATCAGCCCCAGCATTTT	CASSITGGNQPQHF
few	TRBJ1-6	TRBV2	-	TGTGCCAGCAGTGACAGGGAGTGGATTAATTCACCCCTCCACTTT	CASSDREWINSPLHF
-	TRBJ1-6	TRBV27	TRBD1	TGTGCCAGCAGGGCGGGACAGGGACTTTCACCCCTCCACTTT	CASRAGQGLSPLHF
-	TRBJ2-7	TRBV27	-	TGTGCCAGCAGTTATGACAGCACCTACGAGCAGTACTTC	CASSYDSTYEQYF
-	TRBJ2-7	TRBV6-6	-	TGTGCCACCGACGCCGGGTCCTACGAGCAGTACTTC	CATDAGSYEQYF
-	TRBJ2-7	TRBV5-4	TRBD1	TGTGCCAGCAGCCTAGTACCGGGACAGCGTTCCTACGAGCAGTACTTC	CASSLVPGQRSYEQYF
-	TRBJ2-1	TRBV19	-	TGTGCCAGTAGTCCCTTTGGGGGGAGTGAGCAGTTCTTC	CASSPFGGSEQFF
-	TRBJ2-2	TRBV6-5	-	TGTGCCAGCAGTTACGGGGAGAACACCGGGGAGCTGTTTTTT	CASSYGENTGELFF
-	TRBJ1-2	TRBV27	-	TGTGCCAGCAGTTTATCTTCCGGATCTAACTATGGCTACACCTTC	CASSLSSGSNYGYTF
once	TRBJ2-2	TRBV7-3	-	TGTGCCAGCAGCTTAATTGTGGAAACCGGGGAGCTGTTTTTT	CASSLIVETGELFF
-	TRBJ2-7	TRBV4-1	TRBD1	TGCGCCACAGGACAGGGGGCCGACGAGCAGTACTTC	CATGQGADEQYF
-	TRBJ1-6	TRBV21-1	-	TGTGCCAGCAGCTTGCGTGGCTTCTATAATTCACCCCTCCACTTT	CASSLRGFYNSPLHF
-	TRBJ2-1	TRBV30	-	TGTGCCGGGGCTGGGGGCCACTACAATGAGCAGTTCTTC	CAGAGGHYNEQFF
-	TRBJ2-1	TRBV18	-	TGTGCCAGCTCACCACCAGACAGTTTCCCCTCTGGTGAGCAGTTCTTC	CASSPPDSFPSGEQFF
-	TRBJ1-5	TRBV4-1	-	TGCGCCAGCAGCCCCTATGACAGCAATCAGCCCCAGCATTTT	CASSPYDSNQPQHF
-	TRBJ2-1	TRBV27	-	TGTGCCAGCAGACCTTTAGAAGGAGACTCCTACAATGAGCAGTTCTTC	CASRPLEGDSYNEQFF
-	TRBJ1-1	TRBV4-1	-	TGCGCCAGCAGCCCGACTGAGAACACTGAAGCTTTCTTT	CASSPTENTEAFF
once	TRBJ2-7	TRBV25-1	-	TGTGCCAGCAGCCCGGGATGGGTCTCCGAGCAGTACTTC	CASSPGWVSEQYF
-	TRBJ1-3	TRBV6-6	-	TGTGCCAGCACGAGGGGCTCTGGAAACACCATATATTTT	CASTRGSGNTIYF
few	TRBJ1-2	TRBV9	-	TGTGCCAGCAGCGCCATCCTCGGGGACTATGGCTACACCTTC	CASSAILGDYGYTF
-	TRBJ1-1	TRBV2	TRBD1	TGTGCCAGCCCGGGACAGAGGGGCGAAGCTTTCTTT	CASPGQRGEAFF
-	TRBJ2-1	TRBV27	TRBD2	TGTGCCAGCAGTCCAGGGACTAGCTTGAGTGAGCAGTTCTTC	CASSPGTSLSEQFF